These 10 T cell receptor beta chains share one sample of origin, sequenced in a study of monozygotic twins with inflammatory bowel disease. Following a re-call of the 5' RACE reads, TCRdb has one entry per CDR3 protein and lacks DNA. Its listing shows around 450,000 distinct CDR3 sequences. The specimen sequenced was blood. The receptors here all came from a human donor with ulcerative colitis or Crohn's disease, or a healthy co-twin of an affected twin (not recorded which).

The rearrangement uses TRBV5-1 and TRBJ2-2; TCRdb gives TRBD1 as the D gene, but with no DNA this cannot be confirmed. The CDR3 sequence is 15 residues long. Looked up from germline, CDR1 is SGHRS and CDR2 is YFSETQ. Here the CDR3 reads CASSLVQGPTGELFF.

V is TRBV14 and J is TRBJ2-2. This CDR3 comprises 11 residues. Germline loops: CDR1 SGHDN, CDR2 FVKESK. The chain's CDR3 is CASRGNGELFF.

The V call is TRBV5-1, the J call TRBJ2-7. The CDR3 covers 13 residues. Per germline, CDR1 SGHRS and CDR2 YFSETQ. The CDR3: CASSLTAESEQYF. Based on the CDR3 plus reference TRBV5-1 and TRBJ2-7, the full variable domain is KAGVTQTPRYLIKTRGQQVTLSCSPISGHRSVSWYQQTPGQGLQFLFEYFSETQRNKGNFPGRFSGRQFSNSRSEMNVSTLELGDSALYLCASSLTAESEQYFGPGTRLTVT.

V usage is TRBV5-6 and J usage is TRBJ2-3; TCRdb selects TRBD2, and the lack of DNA leaves this call unchecked. There are 16 residues in the CDR3. Germline values: CDR1 SGHDT, CDR2 YYEEEE. CDR3 protein: CASRNRQTRAADTQYF.

The genes are TRBV6-5 and TRBJ1-2. The CDR3 is 14 residues long. The germline gives CDR1 MNHEY, CDR2 SVGAGI. The CDR3 loop reads CASSYVEGISGYTF.

The V call is TRBV20-1, the J call TRBJ2-5; the D gene TCRdb calls, TRBD2, cannot be checked with no DNA. This CDR3 is built from 14 residues. Germline CDR1 DFQATT, CDR2 SNEGSKA (reference sequence). This CDR3 is CSAREPLAGVTQYF.

The rearrangement joins TRBV30 to TRBJ1-5; there is no DNA to check the TCRdb D call of TRBD1. CDR1 and CDR2 (germline): GTSNPN, SVGIG (reference sequence). CDR3 size: 18 residues. CDR3 region: CAWSERGRGPYSNQPQHF. The complete variable domain, with remaining parts taken from reference TRBV30 and TRBJ1-5, reads SQTIHQWPATLVQPVGSPLSLECTVEGTSNPNLYWYRQAAGRGLQLLFYSVGIGQISSEVPQNLSASRPQDRQFILSSKKLLLSDSGFYLCAWSERGRGPYSNQPQHFGDGTRLSIL.

The chain uses TRBV20-1 and TRBJ2-5; TCRdb indicates TRBD1, and absent DNA this call remains unverified. The CDR3 has 15 residues. Germline V gene data show CDR1 as DFQATT and CDR2 as SNEGSKA (reference sequence). CDR3 sequence reads: CSARDSRDARETQYF.

This chain connects TRBV3-1 to TRBJ2-1; without DNA, the TCRdb call of TRBD1 cannot be checked. There are 13 residues in the CDR3. CDR1 LGHDT and CDR2 YNNKEL come from the germline V gene (reference sequence). This chain's CDR3 is CASSRDPADEQFF.

The chain has TRBV27 and TRBJ2-5; TCRdb's D call, TRBD1, is unchecked because there is no DNA. CDR1 is MNHEY and CDR2 is SMNVEV in the germline V gene (reference sequence). The CDR3 length is 16 residues. This chain's CDR3 is CASSFLAADPGGTQYF.